Each of the 3 T cell receptor beta chains below was sequenced from the same sample in a study of blood T cell repertoires in COVID-19. TCRdb's copy holds only in-frame clones and misses some; the assay was immunoSEQ multiplex PCR. The table includes 52,000 or so clones, around nine tenths detected once. Sequencing was performed on peripheral blood. These receptors were taken from a woman in her 70s with active COVID-19.

The gene calls are TRBV6-5 and TRBJ2-1, with D possibly TRBD2 on 5 matching bases. V was clipped by 4 bases and J by 8 bases, with 15 bases between them. CDR1 is MNHEY, CDR2 SVGAGI, per germline. The CDR3 loop spans 14 amino acids. The CDR3 DNA reads TGTGCCAGCAGTTGGAGGCCACTGTGGGATGAGCAGTTCTTC. Translating it yields CASSWRPLWDEQFF.

The chain is built from TRBV5-4 and TRBJ2-7; D may be TRBD1 (6 bases). The CDR3 extends over 12 amino acids. Trimming shortened V by 1 base and J by 4 bases, and 6 bases separated the two germline ends. Germline V CDR1 and CDR2: SGHNT, YYREEE (reference sequence). The CDR3 sequence: CASSLRGYEQYF. CDR3 in DNA: TGTGCCAGCAGCTTGAGGGGGTACGAGCAGTACTTC.

CDR3 amino acids: CASSWESSYEQYF. The CDR3 nucleotides read TGTGCCAGCAGTTGGGAGTCCTCCTACGAGCAGTACTTC. The chain has TRBV27 and TRBJ2-7; the D gene is possibly TRBD2 (5 bases). The CDR3 extends over 13 amino acids. Per germline, CDR1 MNHEY and CDR2 SMNVEV (reference sequence). V lost 4 bases and J lost 0, with 7 bases in between.